The next 27 T cell receptor beta chains were all read from a single sample in a study of shared clonotypes between healthy human individuals (dated by TCRdb to between 2020 and 2021). Library preparation employed the immunoSEQ multiplex PCR assay. This is the immuneACCESS table as TCRdb keeps it, with only in-frame sequences that have V and J called. A part of the clones is gone; compared with another copy, unresolved V genes explain less than half, and the rest is unexplained. Across this sample there are some 2,100,000 clones, with nearly 97% seen only once. The leading ten clones occupy approximately 0.13% of the sample. The source material was naive CD4+ T cells sorted from blood. The cell subset or site tag for this specimen amounts to: CD45RA+ positively selected. These receptors all stem from a man in his late teens or twenties in good health.

This clone has a single count. In DNA, the CDR3 is TGTGCCAGCTCACCACCCCCGGGGTACAATGAGCAGTTCTTC. It is translated as CASSPPPGYNEQFF. The V call is TRBV18, the J call TRBJ2-1; TRBD2 might be the D (5 bases). Germline V gives CDR1 KGHSH, CDR2 LQKENI. The CDR3 runs 14 residues. Trimming removed 0 bases from V and 4 bases from J, with 7 bases in between.

V is TRBV6-6 and J is TRBJ1-4, with D unresolved. Trimming left V 4 bases short and J 1 base short, with 13 bases between. This CDR3 region has 16 residues. Germline V gene data show CDR1 as MNHNY and CDR2 as SVGAGI (reference sequence). Here the CDR3 reads CASSWLVGGTNEKLFF. The CDR3 region has the DNA TGTGCCAGCAGTTGGTTGGTCGGAGGAACTAATGAAAAACTGTTTTTT.

The chain is built from TRBV28 and TRBJ1-5; TRBD1 aligns across 10 bases. V lost 3 bases to trimming and J lost 6 bases; unmatched junction nucleotides: 5. From germline, CDR1 is MDHEN and CDR2 SYDVKM. CDR3 length: 15 residues. The CDR3: CASSFPGTGVQPQHF. As DNA, the CDR3 is TGTGCCAGCAGTTTCCCCGGGACAGGGGTTCAGCCCCAGCATTTT.

This chain connects TRBV4-1 to TRBJ2-3; TRBD2 matches 15 bases. The J segment lost 2 bases and the V segment lost 4 bases, leaving 4 bases of the junction unmatched. The CDR3 runs to 17 residues. Germline CDR1 is MGHRA and CDR2 is YSYEKL. CDR3 protein: CASSPGLAGGYTDTQYF. The CDR3 DNA follows: TGCGCCAGCAGCCCGGGACTAGCGGGGGGTTACACAGATACGCAGTATTTT.

This clone appeared once. This chain joins TRBV6-4 and TRBJ2-7; TRBD1 matches 10 bases. CDR1 is MRHNA and CDR2 is SNTAGT in the germline V gene. With V trimmed by 7 bases and J by 4 bases, 4 bases remained unmatched. There are 13 residues in the CDR3. The chain's CDR3 is CASKGQGWYEQYF. The CDR3 DNA follows: TGTGCCAGCAAGGGACAGGGGTGGTACGAGCAGTACTTC.

The rearrangement uses TRBV29-1 and TRBJ1-5; D may be TRBD1 (6 bases). The CDR3 loop spans 14 amino acids. Per the germline V gene, CDR1 is SQVTM and CDR2 is ANQGSEA. V was pared by 4 bases and J by 0 bases, with 10 bases between. CDR3 in DNA: TGCAGCGTTGCGACAGGAAGTAGCAATCAGCCCCAGCATTTT. Translation gives CSVATGSSNQPQHF.

This clone was seen just once. This sequence joins TRBV30 and TRBJ2-4, with 8 bases that match TRBD1. In germline, CDR1 is GTSNPN, CDR2 SVGIG (reference sequence). This CDR3 spans 15 amino acids. With 2 bases clipped from V and 7 bases from J, the junction kept 10 bases outside the gene matches. CDR3 in amino acids: CAWSFGDRQGNIQYF. The CDR3 nucleotides read TGTGCCTGGAGTTTCGGAGATAGACAGGGGAACATTCAGTACTTC.

The chain uses TRBV9 and TRBJ2-5; 7 bases align to TRBD2. The junction had 13 bases not matched to a gene; V was cut back by 4 bases and J by 1 base. The CDR3 is made up of 17 amino acids. The germline CDR1 and CDR2 sequences are SGDLS and YYNGEE. CDR3 sequence reads: CASSQGGRVPTQETQYF. The CDR3 DNA reads TGTGCCAGCAGCCAAGGAGGGAGGGTCCCGACCCAAGAGACCCAGTACTTC.

The V gene is TRBV9, the J gene TRBJ2-2; 11 bases fit TRBD2. The length of the CDR3 is 15 residues. Trimming removed 2 bases from V and 5 bases from J; junction bases left unmatched: 2. Germline CDR1 is SGDLS and CDR2 is YYNGEE. CDR3: CASSVSGGATGELFF. The CDR3, as DNA: TGTGCCAGCAGCGTTAGCGGGGGGGCGACCGGGGAGCTGTTTTTT.

CDR3 protein: CASSYSRFNYGYTF. Here the CDR3 DNA reads TGTGCCAGCAGTTACTCCAGATTTAACTATGGCTACACCTTC. V usage is TRBV6-5 and J usage is TRBJ1-2, with D hard to call. Germline V gene sequence: CDR1 MNHEY, CDR2 SVGAGI. Trimming removed 0 bases from V and 1 base from J, with 6 bases in between. This CDR3 comprises 14 residues.

The table lists this clone with a count of one. The rearrangement uses TRBV18 and TRBJ2-1, with D perhaps being TRBD1 or TRBD2 (5 bases each). Germline assignment: CDR1 KGHSH and CDR2 LQKENI. V dropped 6 bases and J dropped 1 base, with 19 bases sitting between them. The CDR3 runs 17 residues. Written as DNA, the CDR3 is TGTGCCAGCTCGCCTGACCCGGGACCGAGGTCCTACAATGAGCAGTTCTTC. Translated: CASSPDPGPRSYNEQFF.

The chain's CDR3 is CASSPSDRGSNQPQHF. CDR3 in DNA: TGTGCCAGCAGTCCCTCCGACAGGGGAAGCAATCAGCCCCAGCATTTT. The rearrangement uses TRBV28 and TRBJ1-5, with 8 positions matching TRBD1. The CDR3 covers 16 residues. V lost 5 bases to trimming and J lost 1 base; unmatched junction nucleotides: 7. CDR1 and CDR2 (germline): MDHEN, SYDVKM.

Remarks on this clone: This CDR3 is also generated by other DNA sequences in the sample. This chain uses TRBV5-6 with TRBJ2-5; no clear D. Trimming cost V 0 bases and J 2 bases, with 8 bases left between them. Looked up from germline, CDR1 is SGHDT and CDR2 is YYEEEE. The CDR3 runs to 14 residues. CDR3 in DNA: TGTGCCAGCAGCTTGGGGACCCGGCAAGAGACCCAGTACTTC. This encodes CASSLGTRQETQYF.

This chain joins TRBV5-1 and TRBJ2-7, with 7 bases aligning to TRBD1. Trimming took 0 bases from V and 3 from J; bases not matched to a gene: 6. There are 15 residues in the CDR3. The germline CDR1 and CDR2 sequences are SGHRS and YFSETQ. The CDR3 sequence is CASSLGTTGIYEQYF. The DNA for the CDR3 is TGCGCCAGCAGCTTGGGGACGACAGGGATCTACGAGCAGTACTTC.

This clone was detected only once. One end of the junction does not line up with germline, which may come from a read error. The V call is TRBV27, the J call TRBJ2-3; D gene unclear. The CDR3 has 13 residues. Germline loops: CDR1 MNHEY, CDR2 SMNVEV (reference sequence). The CDR3 DNA reads TGTGCCAGCAGTAAACCCGACTGGACCCCTCCCAGGTTT. It codes for CASSKPDWTPPRF.

The chain combines TRBV4-1 with TRBJ1-6; D not resolved. The CDR3 has 18 amino acids. V lost 1 base and J lost 6, with 19 bases in between. Germline CDR1 reads MGHRA; CDR2 reads YSYEKL. The CDR3 DNA reads as TGCGCCAGCAGCCAAGCCCCCGGTATCGTGCGGCTTAATTCACCCCTCCACTTT. Amino acid sequence: CASSQAPGIVRLNSPLHF.

The V call is TRBV10-3, the J call TRBJ2-5, with TRBD1 identical over 8 bases. The CDR3 spans 15 residues. J lost 5 bases, V lost 4 bases, and 9 bases had no gene match. Per germline, CDR1 ENHRY and CDR2 SYGVKD. The CDR3 protein is CAISGGQGGGETQYF. In DNA, the CDR3 is TGTGCCATCAGTGGCGGACAGGGTGGTGGGGAGACCCAGTACTTC.

V and J are TRBV7-9 and TRBJ1-2; 7 bases line up with TRBD1. From germline, CDR1 is SEHNR and CDR2 FQNEAQ (reference sequence). The V segment lost 3 bases and the J segment 3 bases; nucleotides outside the gene matches: 4. The CDR3 spans 14 residues. CDR3 sequence: CASSFTGVDYGYTF. CDR3 DNA sequence: TGTGCCAGCAGCTTTACAGGGGTGGACTATGGCTACACCTTC.

This chain joins TRBV5-1 and TRBJ2-1; the match to TRBD2 covers 9 bases. From germline, CDR1 is SGHRS and CDR2 YFSETQ. V gave up 4 bases and J gave up 8 bases; unmatched junction bases: 10. The CDR3 has 15 residues. CDR3 bases: TGCGCCAGCAGCAACGGACTAGCGCCTATAGATGAGCAGTTCTTC. Translated: CASSNGLAPIDEQFF. Complete variable domain (other parts from reference TRBV5-1 and TRBJ2-1): KAGVTQTPRYLIKTRGQQVTLSCSPISGHRSVSWYQQTPGQGLQFLFEYFSETQRNKGNFPGRFSGRQFSNSRSEMNVSTLELGDSALYLCASSNGLAPIDEQFFGPGTRLTVL.

The chain is built from TRBV10-3 and TRBJ2-3, with D perhaps assigned TRBD1 or TRBD2 (5 bases each). Germline V gene data show CDR1 as ENHRY and CDR2 as SYGVKD. The V end lost 11 bases, the J end lost 3 bases, and 21 bases lay between the germline ends. This CDR3 spans 15 amino acids. The CDR3 DNA is TGTGCCTCCGCCCCGGGACGGGGATGGACAGATACGCAGTATTTT. Its protein is CASAPGRGWTDTQYF.

The chain links TRBV2 to TRBJ2-3, with D perhaps TRBD2 (5 bases). V lost 2 bases and J lost 2, with 17 bases in between. The CDR3 spans 17 residues. The germline V gene has CDR1 SNHLY and CDR2 FYNNEI. CDR3 coding DNA: TGTGCCAGCAGTGAAAGGGCTAGCAGTCATTCCACAGATACGCAGTATTTT. Translating gives CASSERASSHSTDTQYF.

This chain connects TRBV30 to TRBJ2-6, with D uncertain. Germline CDR1 GTSNPN, CDR2 SVGIG (reference sequence). The CDR3 extends over 11 amino acids. Deletions cut 6 bases from V and 3 bases from J, with 3 bases between. The CDR3 region is CACVGANVLTF. DNA for the CDR3: TGTGCCTGTGTTGGGGCCAACGTCCTGACTTTC.

A note on this clone: The same CDR3 also results from other DNA sequences found in this sample. This sequence joins TRBV18 and TRBJ1-1; the match to TRBD1 covers 8 bases. V gave up 4 bases and J gave up 3 bases; unmatched junction bases: 1. The CDR3 loop spans 13 amino acids. CDR1 is KGHSH, CDR2 LQKENI, per germline. This CDR3 is CASSLTGDTEAFF. For the CDR3, the DNA is TGTGCCAGCTCACTGACAGGGGACACTGAAGCTTTCTTT.

V usage is TRBV29-1 and J usage is TRBJ2-5, with 7 bases lining up with TRBD2. The CDR3 sequence is 15 residues long. CDR1 is SQVTM, CDR2 ANQGSEA, per germline. V was clipped by 4 bases and J by 5 bases; unmatched bases: 13. The CDR3 DNA follows: TGCAGCGTTGGACCGTCTAGCGGTATCCTTGAGACCCAGTACTTC. This translates into CSVGPSSGILETQYF. Looking up the rest from reference TRBV29-1 and TRBJ2-5 gives the full variable domain: SAVISQKPSRDICQRGTSLTIQCQVDSQVTMMFWYRQQPGQSLTLIATANQGSEATYESGFVIDKFPISRPNLTFSTLTVSNMSPEDSSIYLCSVGPSSGILETQYFGPGTRLLVL.

This clone occurred a few times. This chain connects TRBV5-6 to TRBJ2-1; 8 bases line up with TRBD1. The V gene's germline CDR1 is SGHDT and CDR2 YYEEEE. The CDR3 contains 16 residues. V gave up 4 bases and J gave up 6 bases; unmatched junction bases: 12. The CDR3 DNA reads as TGTGCCAGCAGCCCTGGACAGGGTTGGTGGGTCAATGAGCAGTTCTTC. Translation gives CASSPGQGWWVNEQFF.

The chain joins TRBV15 to TRBJ2-3; D is perhaps TRBD1 (7 bases). This CDR3 has 17 residues. Germline loops: CDR1 LNHNV, CDR2 YYDKDF (reference sequence). The V end lost 0 bases, the J end lost 0 bases, and 13 bases lay between the germline ends. The CDR3 DNA sequence: TGTGCCACCAGCAGAGATCTGCAGGGGGGTAGCACAGATACGCAGTATTTT. Residues: CATSRDLQGGSTDTQYF.

The chain carries TRBV6-5 and TRBJ1-2, with D possibly matching TRBD1 (6 bases). Germline CDR1 reads MNHEY; CDR2 reads SVGAGI. The germline V and J ends were trimmed by 6 bases and 4 bases, with 18 bases remaining between them. This CDR3 region has 15 residues. The CDR3, as DNA: TGTGCCAGCAGGTCGGGGGGGGGCATCCTCTATGGCTACACCTTC. Its translation: CASRSGGGILYGYTF.